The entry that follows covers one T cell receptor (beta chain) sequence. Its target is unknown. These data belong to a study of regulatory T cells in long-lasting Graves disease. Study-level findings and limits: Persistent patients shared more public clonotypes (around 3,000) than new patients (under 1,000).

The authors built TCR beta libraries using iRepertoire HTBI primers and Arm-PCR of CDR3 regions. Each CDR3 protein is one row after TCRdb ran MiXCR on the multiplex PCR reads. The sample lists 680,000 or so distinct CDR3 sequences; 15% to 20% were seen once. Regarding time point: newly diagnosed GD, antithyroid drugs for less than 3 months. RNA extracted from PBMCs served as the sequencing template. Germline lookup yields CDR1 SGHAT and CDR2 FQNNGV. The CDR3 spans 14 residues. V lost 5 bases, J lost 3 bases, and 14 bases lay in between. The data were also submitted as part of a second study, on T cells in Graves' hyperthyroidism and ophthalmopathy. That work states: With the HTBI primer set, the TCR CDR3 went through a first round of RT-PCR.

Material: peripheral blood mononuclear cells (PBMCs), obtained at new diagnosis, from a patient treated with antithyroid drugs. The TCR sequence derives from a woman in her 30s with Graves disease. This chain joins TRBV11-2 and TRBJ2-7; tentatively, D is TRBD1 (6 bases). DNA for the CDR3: TGTGCCAGCAGCCCCGAGACAGGCGACTACGAGCAGTACTTC. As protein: CASSPETGDYEQYF. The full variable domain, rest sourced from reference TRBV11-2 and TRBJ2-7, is EAGVAQSPRYKIIEKRQSVAFWCNPISGHATLYWYQQILGQGPKLLIQFQNNGVVDDSQLPKDRFSAERLKGVDSTLKIQPAKLEDSAVYLCASSPETGDYEQYFGPGTRLTVT.